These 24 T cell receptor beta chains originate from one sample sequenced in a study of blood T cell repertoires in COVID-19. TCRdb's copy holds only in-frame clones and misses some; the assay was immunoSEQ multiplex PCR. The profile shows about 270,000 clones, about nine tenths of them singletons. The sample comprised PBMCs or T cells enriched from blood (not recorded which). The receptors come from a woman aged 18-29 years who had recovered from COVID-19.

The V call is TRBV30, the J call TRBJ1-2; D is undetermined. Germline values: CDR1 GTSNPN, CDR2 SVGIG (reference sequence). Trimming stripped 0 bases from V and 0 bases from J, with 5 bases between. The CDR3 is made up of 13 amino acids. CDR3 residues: CAWSVEANYGYTF. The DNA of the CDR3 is TGTGCCTGGAGTGTGGAGGCTAACTATGGCTACACCTTC. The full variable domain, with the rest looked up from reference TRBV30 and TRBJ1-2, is SQTIHQWPATLVQPVGSPLSLECTVEGTSNPNLYWYRQAAGRGLQLLFYSVGIGQISSEVPQNLSASRPQDRQFILSSKKLLLSDSGFYLCAWSVEANYGYTFGSGTRLTVV.

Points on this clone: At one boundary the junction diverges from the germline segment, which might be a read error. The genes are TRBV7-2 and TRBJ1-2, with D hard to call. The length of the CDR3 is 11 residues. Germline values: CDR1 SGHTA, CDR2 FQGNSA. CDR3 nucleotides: TGTGCCAGCAGCTTAGTGCGCGGGAGCTACTTC. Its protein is CASSLVRGSYF.

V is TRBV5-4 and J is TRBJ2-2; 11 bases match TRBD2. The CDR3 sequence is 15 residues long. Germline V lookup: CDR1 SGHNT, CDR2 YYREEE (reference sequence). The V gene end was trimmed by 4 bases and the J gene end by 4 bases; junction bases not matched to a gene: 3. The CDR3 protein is CASSVGLAVTGELFF. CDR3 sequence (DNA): TGTGCCAGCAGCGTGGGACTAGCGGTCACCGGGGAGCTGTTTTTT. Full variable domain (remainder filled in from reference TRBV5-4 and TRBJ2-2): ETGVTQSPTHLIKTRGQQVTLRCSSQSGHNTVSWYQQALGQGPQFIFQYYREEENGRGNFPPRFSGLQFPNYSSELNVNALELDDSALYLCASSVGLAVTGELFFGEGSRLTVL.

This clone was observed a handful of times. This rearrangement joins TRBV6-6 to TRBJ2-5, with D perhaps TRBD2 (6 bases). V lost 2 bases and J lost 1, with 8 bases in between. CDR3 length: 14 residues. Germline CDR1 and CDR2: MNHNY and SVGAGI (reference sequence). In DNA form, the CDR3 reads TGTGCCAGCAGTTACCCGGGGGTCCAAGAGACCCAGTACTTC. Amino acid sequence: CASSYPGVQETQYF.

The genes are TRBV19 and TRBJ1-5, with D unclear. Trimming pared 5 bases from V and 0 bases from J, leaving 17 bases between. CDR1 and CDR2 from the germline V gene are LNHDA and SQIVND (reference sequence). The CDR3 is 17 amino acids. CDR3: CASSPRRVSYSNQPQHF. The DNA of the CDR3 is TGTGCCAGTAGTCCCCGACGGGTCAGTTATAGCAATCAGCCCCAGCATTTT.

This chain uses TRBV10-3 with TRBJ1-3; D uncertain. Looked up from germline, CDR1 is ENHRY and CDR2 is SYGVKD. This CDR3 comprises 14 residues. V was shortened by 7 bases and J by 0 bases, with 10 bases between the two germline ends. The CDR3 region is CAINSPASGNTIYF. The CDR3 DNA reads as TGTGCCATCAATAGCCCGGCCTCTGGAAACACCATATATTTT.

CDR3 bases: TGTGCCAGCAGTTACCAGGGGAATGAGCAGTTCTTC. Amino acids: CASSYQGNEQFF. The chain employs TRBV2 and TRBJ2-1, with D tentatively TRBD1 (6 bases). Germline CDR1 reads SNHLY; CDR2 reads FYNNEI. The CDR3 extends over 12 amino acids. Trimming removed 5 bases at V and 7 bases at J, with 9 bases between.

CDR3 nucleotide sequence: TGCGCCAGCAGCCAAGATTACTTTCGGCAGGGGGGTCGGCCCCAGCATTTT. Its translation is CASSQDYFRQGGRPQHF. V is TRBV4-1 and J is TRBJ1-5; 7 bases fit TRBD1. CDR3 length: 17 residues. Per germline, CDR1 MGHRA and CDR2 YSYEKL. The J segment lost 9 bases and the V segment lost 0 bases, leaving 14 bases of the junction unmatched.

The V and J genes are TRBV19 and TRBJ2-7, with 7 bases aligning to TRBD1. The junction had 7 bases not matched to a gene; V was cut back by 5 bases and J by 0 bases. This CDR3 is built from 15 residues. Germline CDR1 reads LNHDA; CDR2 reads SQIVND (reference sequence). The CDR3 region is CASSSPGQPSYEQYF. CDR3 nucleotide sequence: TGTGCCAGTAGTTCTCCGGGACAGCCCTCCTACGAGCAGTACTTC.

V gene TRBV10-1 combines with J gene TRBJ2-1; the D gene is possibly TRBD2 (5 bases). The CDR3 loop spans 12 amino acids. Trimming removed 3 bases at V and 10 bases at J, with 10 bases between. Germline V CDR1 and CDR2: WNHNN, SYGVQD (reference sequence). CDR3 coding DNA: TGCGCCAGCAGTGACCACGGGAACGAGCAGTTCTTC. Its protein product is CASSDHGNEQFF.

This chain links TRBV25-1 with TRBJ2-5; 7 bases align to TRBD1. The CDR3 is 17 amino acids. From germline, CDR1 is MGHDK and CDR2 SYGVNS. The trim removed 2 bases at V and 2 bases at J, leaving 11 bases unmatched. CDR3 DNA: TGTGCCAGCAGTGAACCGACCGGGACAGAGATACAAGAGACCCAGTACTTC. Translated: CASSEPTGTEIQETQYF. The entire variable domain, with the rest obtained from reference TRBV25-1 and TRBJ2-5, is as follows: EADIYQTPRYLVIGTGKKITLECSQTMGHDKMYWYQQDPGMELHLIHYSYGVNSTEKGDLSSESTVSRIRTEHFPLTLESARPSHTSQYLCASSEPTGTEIQETQYFGPGTRLLVL.

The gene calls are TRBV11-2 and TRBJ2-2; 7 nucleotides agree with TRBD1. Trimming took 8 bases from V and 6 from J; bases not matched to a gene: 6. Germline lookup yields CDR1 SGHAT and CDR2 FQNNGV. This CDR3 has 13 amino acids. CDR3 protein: CASGTDLAGELFF. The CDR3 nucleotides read TGTGCCAGCGGGACAGACCTTGCCGGGGAGCTGTTTTTT.

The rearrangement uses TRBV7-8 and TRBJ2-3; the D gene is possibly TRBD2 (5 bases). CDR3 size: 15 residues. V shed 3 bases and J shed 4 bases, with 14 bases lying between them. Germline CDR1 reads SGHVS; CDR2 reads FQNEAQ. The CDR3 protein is CASSLKLVGPDTQYF. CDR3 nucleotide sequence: TGTGCCAGCAGCTTGAAACTAGTAGGGCCAGATACGCAGTATTTT.

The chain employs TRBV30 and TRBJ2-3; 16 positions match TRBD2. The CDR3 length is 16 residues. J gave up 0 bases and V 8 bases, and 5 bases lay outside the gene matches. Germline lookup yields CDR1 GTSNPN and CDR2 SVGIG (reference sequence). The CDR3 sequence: CARGTSGRVSTDTQYF. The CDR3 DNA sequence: TGTGCCCGGGGGACTAGCGGGAGGGTAAGCACAGATACGCAGTATTTT.

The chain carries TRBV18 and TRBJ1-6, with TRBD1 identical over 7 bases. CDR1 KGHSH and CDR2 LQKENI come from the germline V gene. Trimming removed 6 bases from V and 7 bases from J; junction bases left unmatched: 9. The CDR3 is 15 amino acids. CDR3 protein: CASSLSGTVNSPLHF. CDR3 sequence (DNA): TGTGCCAGCTCCCTTTCCGGGACAGTAAATTCACCCCTCCACTTT. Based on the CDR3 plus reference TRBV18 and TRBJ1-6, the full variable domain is NAGVMQNPRHLVRRRGQEARLRCSPMKGHSHVYWYRQLPEEGLKFMVYLQKENIIDESGMPKERFSAEFPKEGPSILRIQQVVRGDSAAYFCASSLSGTVNSPLHFGNGTRLTVT.

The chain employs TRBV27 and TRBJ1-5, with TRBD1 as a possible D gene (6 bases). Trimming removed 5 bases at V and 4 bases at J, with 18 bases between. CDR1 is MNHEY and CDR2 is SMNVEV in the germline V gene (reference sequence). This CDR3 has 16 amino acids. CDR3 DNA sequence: TGTGCCAGCAGTGTCAAATACAGGGTCCGGAATCAGCCCCAGCATTTT. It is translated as CASSVKYRVRNQPQHF.

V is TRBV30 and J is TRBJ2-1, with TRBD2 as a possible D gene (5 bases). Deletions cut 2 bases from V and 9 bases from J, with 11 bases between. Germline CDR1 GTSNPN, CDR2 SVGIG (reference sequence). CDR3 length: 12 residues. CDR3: CAWSTTRREQFF. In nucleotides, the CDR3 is TGTGCCTGGAGTACAACTAGGCGTGAGCAGTTCTTC. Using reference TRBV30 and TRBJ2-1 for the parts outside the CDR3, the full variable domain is SQTIHQWPATLVQPVGSPLSLECTVEGTSNPNLYWYRQAAGRGLQLLFYSVGIGQISSEVPQNLSASRPQDRQFILSSKKLLLSDSGFYLCAWSTTRREQFFGPGTRLTVL.

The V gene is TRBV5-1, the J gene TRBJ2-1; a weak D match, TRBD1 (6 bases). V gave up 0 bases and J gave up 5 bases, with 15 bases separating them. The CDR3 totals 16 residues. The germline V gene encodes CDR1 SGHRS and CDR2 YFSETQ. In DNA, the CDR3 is TGCGCCAGCAGCTTGGGAACTGGGGGCGTGCACAATGAGCAGTTCTTC. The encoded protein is CASSLGTGGVHNEQFF.

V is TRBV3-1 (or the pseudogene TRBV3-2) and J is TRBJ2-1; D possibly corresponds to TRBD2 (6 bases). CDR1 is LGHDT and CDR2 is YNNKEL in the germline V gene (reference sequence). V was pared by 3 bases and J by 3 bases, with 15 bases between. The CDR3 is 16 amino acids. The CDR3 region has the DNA TGTGCCAGCAGCCAGTTTGGCGGGGCCAGCTACAATGAGCAGTTCTTC. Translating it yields CASSQFGGASYNEQFF.

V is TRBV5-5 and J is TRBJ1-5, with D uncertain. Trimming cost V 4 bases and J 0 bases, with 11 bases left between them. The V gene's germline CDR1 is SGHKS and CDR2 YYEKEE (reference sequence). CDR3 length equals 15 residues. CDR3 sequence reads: CASSPEVYSNQPQHF. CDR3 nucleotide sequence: TGTGCCAGCAGCCCCGAGGTATATAGCAATCAGCCCCAGCATTTT.

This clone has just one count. The CDR3, as DNA: TGTGCCAGCAGTCCCAGAGGGCAGCAGCCCCAGCATTTT. Translation gives CASSPRGQQPQHF. The V gene is TRBV27, the J gene TRBJ1-5, with D uncertain. CDR1 is MNHEY and CDR2 is SMNVEV in the germline V gene (reference sequence). There are 13 residues in the CDR3. V was shortened by 5 bases and J by 7 bases, with 12 bases between the two germline ends.

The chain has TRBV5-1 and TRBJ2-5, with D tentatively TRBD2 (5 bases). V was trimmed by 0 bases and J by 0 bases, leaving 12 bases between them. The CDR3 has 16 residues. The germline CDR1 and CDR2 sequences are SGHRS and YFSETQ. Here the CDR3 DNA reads TGCGCCAGCAGCTTGGTGTCAGCGGAGTACCAAGAGACCCAGTACTTC. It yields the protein CASSLVSAEYQETQYF.

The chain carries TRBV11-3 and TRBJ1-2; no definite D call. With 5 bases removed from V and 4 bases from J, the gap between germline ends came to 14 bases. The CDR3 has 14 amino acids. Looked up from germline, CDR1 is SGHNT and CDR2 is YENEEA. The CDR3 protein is CASSHEGSLYGYTF. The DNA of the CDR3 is TGTGCCAGCAGCCATGAGGGTTCGCTCTATGGCTACACCTTC.

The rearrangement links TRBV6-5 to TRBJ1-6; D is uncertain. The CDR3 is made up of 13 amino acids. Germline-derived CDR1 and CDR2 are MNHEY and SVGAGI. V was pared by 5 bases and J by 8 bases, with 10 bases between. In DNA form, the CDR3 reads TGTGCCAGCAGTCGCGCGGTGGATTCACCCCTCCACTTT. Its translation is CASSRAVDSPLHF.